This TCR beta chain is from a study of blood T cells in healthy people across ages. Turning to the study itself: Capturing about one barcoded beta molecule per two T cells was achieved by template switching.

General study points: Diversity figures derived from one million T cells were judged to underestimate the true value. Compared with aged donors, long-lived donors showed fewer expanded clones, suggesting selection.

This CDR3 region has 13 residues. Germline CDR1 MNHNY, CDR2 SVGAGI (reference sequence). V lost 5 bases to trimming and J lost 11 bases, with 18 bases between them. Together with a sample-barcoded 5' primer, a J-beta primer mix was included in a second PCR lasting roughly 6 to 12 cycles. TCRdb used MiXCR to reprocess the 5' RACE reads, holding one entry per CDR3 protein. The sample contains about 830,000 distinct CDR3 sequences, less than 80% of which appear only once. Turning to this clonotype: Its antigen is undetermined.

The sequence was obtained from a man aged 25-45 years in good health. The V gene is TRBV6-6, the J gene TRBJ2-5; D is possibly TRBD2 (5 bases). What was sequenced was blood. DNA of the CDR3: TGTGCCAGCAGTGCGGACGGGAATAGGGAGCAGTACTTC. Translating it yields CASSADGNREQYF.